The 30 T cell receptor beta chains below come from one sample, sequenced in a study of cytomegalovirus exposure and HLA in healthy donors. Researchers ran the PCR with 60 Vbeta and 13 Jbeta primers. TCRdb's table, derived via immunoSEQ multiplex PCR, lists solely in-frame clones and lacks some. The sample has tens of thousands of clones. Sequencing was carried out using PBMCs. These receptors were obtained from a woman aged 40-49 years in good health and CMV-seropositive.

This chain uses TRBV5-4 with TRBJ1-1; D is ambiguous. Trimming pared 0 bases from V and 7 bases from J, leaving 10 bases between. This CDR3 comprises 13 residues. CDR1 is SGHNT and CDR2 is YYREEE in the germline V gene (reference sequence). As DNA, the CDR3 is TGTGCCAGCAGCTTGGGAGGTGCGAATGAAGCTTTCTTT. Translating gives CASSLGGANEAFF.

The chain joins TRBV2 to TRBJ2-5; 8 nucleotides line up with TRBD1. The assigned J gene may be wrong: the sequence end matches TRBJ2-7 better. This CDR3 contains 12 residues. CDR1 is SNHLY, CDR2 FYNNEI, per germline. The CDR3: CASRDRDYEQYF. The CDR3 DNA follows: TGTGCCAGCAGGGACAGGGACTACGAGCAGTACTTC.

The CDR3, as DNA: TGTGCCAGCAGCTCCAGCGGTCCCCGAGGGCAAGAGACCCAGTACTTC. This sequence encodes CASSSSGPRGQETQYF. V and J are TRBV5-4 and TRBJ2-5; D may be TRBD2 (5 bases). Germline CDR1 and CDR2: SGHNT and YYREEE (reference sequence). The CDR3 consists of 16 residues. Trimming shortened V by 3 bases and J by 2 bases, and 17 bases separated the two germline ends.

The genes are TRBV30 and TRBJ1-1; D ambiguous. CDR1 is GTSNPN, CDR2 SVGIG, per germline (reference sequence). CDR3 length: 11 residues. The V end was cut by 1 base, the J end by 4 bases, with 4 bases between. Here the CDR3 DNA reads TGTGCCTGGAGTGGGCTCACTGAAGCTTTCTTT. The encoded protein is CAWSGLTEAFF.

The chain links TRBV28 to TRBJ2-3; 15 bases fit TRBD2. This CDR3 is built from 18 residues. Trimming took 6 bases from V and 5 from J; bases not matched to a gene: 12. Germline assignment: CDR1 MDHEN and CDR2 SYDVKM. The CDR3 protein is CASRNNPWTSGRVDTQYF. The CDR3 DNA reads TGTGCCAGCAGAAATAATCCGTGGACTAGCGGGAGGGTAGATACGCAGTATTTT.

V is TRBV28 and J is TRBJ2-5; 7 bases are a match to TRBD1. CDR1 is MDHEN, CDR2 SYDVKM, per germline. J was trimmed by 5 bases and V by 3 bases; bases with no gene match: 6. This CDR3 contains 14 residues. The chain's CDR3 is CASSFDRAVETQYF. In nucleotides, the CDR3 is TGTGCCAGCAGTTTCGACAGGGCGGTGGAGACCCAGTACTTC.

The chain is built from TRBV5-1 and TRBJ2-2; D possibly corresponds to TRBD2 (5 bases). The CDR3 has 16 amino acids. Germline CDR1 SGHRS, CDR2 YFSETQ. V lost 4 bases and J 1 base, leaving 14 bases between the germline ends. This CDR3 is CASSLAGNKNTGELFF. CDR3 DNA sequence: TGCGCCAGCAGCCTCGCCGGGAACAAGAACACCGGGGAGCTGTTTTTT.

The V gene is TRBV5-1, the J gene TRBJ1-6; D uncertain. This CDR3 contains 18 residues. The germline V and J ends were trimmed by 4 bases and 0 bases, with 17 bases remaining between them. Germline CDR1 and CDR2: SGHRS and YFSETQ. The CDR3, as DNA: TGCGCCAGCAGCCAGGAAGGTCCGATGAGCTCCTATAATTCACCCCTCCACTTT. The encoded protein is CASSQEGPMSSYNSPLHF.

V and J are TRBV30 and TRBJ1-4; TRBD1 might be the D (6 bases). The CDR3 is 12 amino acids. Germline CDR1 is GTSNPN and CDR2 is SVGIG (reference sequence). Deletions cut 8 bases from V and 3 bases from J, with 10 bases between. CDR3 nucleotides: TGTGCCAGGGGGGGGGCTAATGAAAAACTGTTTTTT. Amino acid sequence: CARGGANEKLFF.

As to this clone: Mismatch with germline at one junction end may stem from a read error. The chain has TRBV6-5 and TRBJ2-4, with D unclear. The CDR3 is made up of 13 amino acids. Per germline, CDR1 MNHEY and CDR2 SVGAGI. The CDR3 coding sequence is TGTGCCAGCAGTTACCGCACCGCCCCGAAGTGGCACTTC. It specifies CASSYRTAPKWHF.

V is TRBV30 and J is TRBJ2-2; D is possibly TRBD1 (6 bases). V was pared by 0 bases and J by 0 bases, with 14 bases between. Germline lookup yields CDR1 GTSNPN and CDR2 SVGIG (reference sequence). This CDR3 is 17 amino acids long. The CDR3 spells CAWSVPLRDTNTGELFF. For the CDR3, the DNA is TGTGCCTGGAGTGTTCCCCTCCGGGACACGAACACCGGGGAGCTGTTTTTT.

This chain joins TRBV15 and TRBJ2-1; 12 bases map to TRBD2. The CDR3 length is 16 residues. Germline V gene data show CDR1 as LNHNV and CDR2 as YYDKDF (reference sequence). The V segment lost 3 bases and the J segment 1 base; nucleotides outside the gene matches: 1. In DNA, the CDR3 is TGTGCCACCAGCAGGACTAGCGGGAGTTCCTACAATGAGCAGTTCTTC. This sequence encodes CATSRTSGSSYNEQFF.

This sequence joins TRBV28 and TRBJ1-1; D ambiguous. The CDR3 consists of 12 residues. Germline assignment: CDR1 MDHEN and CDR2 SYDVKM. V lost 7 bases and J 5 bases, leaving 11 bases between the germline ends. The CDR3 spells CASMIRGTEAFF. CDR3 nucleotides: TGTGCCAGCATGATCCGAGGGACTGAAGCTTTCTTT.

The genes are TRBV28 and TRBJ1-1, with 8 nucleotides matching TRBD1. The V segment lost 3 bases and the J segment 8 bases; nucleotides outside the gene matches: 5. CDR3 length equals 13 residues. CDR1 is MDHEN, CDR2 SYDVKM, per germline. The CDR3 DNA follows: TGTGCCAGCAGTTTCCAGGGGGCATCCGAAGCTTTCTTT. Protein product: CASSFQGASEAFF.

J is TRBJ2-2 and V is TRBV30; weak D call: TRBD1 (6 bases). This CDR3 spans 15 amino acids. V gave up 0 bases and J gave up 4 bases, with 12 bases separating them. The germline V gene has CDR1 GTSNPN and CDR2 SVGIG (reference sequence). CDR3 in DNA: TGTGCCTGGAGTGTGCCGGGACACCGCACCGGGGAGCTGTTTTTT. It codes for CAWSVPGHRTGELFF.

The J gene is TRBJ2-6, the V gene TRBV10-3, with 8 nucleotides matching TRBD1. The germline V gene has CDR1 ENHRY and CDR2 SYGVKD. The V and J ends lost 5 bases and 2 bases, in that order; junction bases with no gene match: 5. CDR3 length equals 16 residues. CDR3 nucleotide sequence: TGTGCCATCAGTCAGGGGGCGGGCACTGGGGCCAACGTCCTGACTTTC. It specifies CAISQGAGTGANVLTF.

The CDR3 DNA sequence: TGCGCCAGCAGCCAAGCTCCAGGGGGCACCTACGAGCAGTACTTC. This gives the protein CASSQAPGGTYEQYF. This chain links TRBV4-1 with TRBJ2-7; 8 bases map to TRBD1. This CDR3 is 15 amino acids long. With 1 base clipped from V and 2 bases from J, the junction kept 4 bases outside the gene matches. The germline gives CDR1 MGHRA, CDR2 YSYEKL.

Judged by frequency, this clone is medium-sized. The chain uses TRBV6-6 and TRBJ1-6; 7 bases agree with TRBD1. Germline assignment: CDR1 MNHNY and CDR2 SVGAGI (reference sequence). Trimming cost V 7 bases and J 7 bases; bases outside gene matches: 7. This CDR3 has 14 residues. The CDR3 region has the DNA TGTGCCAGCAAGTCGACAGGGTGGAATTCACCCCTCCACTTT. Encoded protein: CASKSTGWNSPLHF.

The chain combines TRBV5-1 with TRBJ2-7; unclear D gene. V was pared by 0 bases and J by 0 bases, with 10 bases between. The CDR3 is 15 amino acids. Germline lookup yields CDR1 SGHRS and CDR2 YFSETQ. This CDR3 reads CASSLAVSSSYEQYF. The CDR3 DNA sequence: TGCGCCAGCAGCTTGGCGGTATCCTCCTCCTACGAGCAGTACTTC. Based on the CDR3 plus reference TRBV5-1 and TRBJ2-7, the full variable domain is KAGVTQTPRYLIKTRGQQVTLSCSPISGHRSVSWYQQTPGQGLQFLFEYFSETQRNKGNFPGRFSGRQFSNSRSEMNVSTLELGDSALYLCASSLAVSSSYEQYFGPGTRLTVT.

J is TRBJ1-1 and V is TRBV6-4; 10 positions agree with TRBD1. V shed 3 bases and J 4 bases; nucleotides not matched to a gene: 11. The CDR3 extends over 17 amino acids. Germline CDR1 is MRHNA and CDR2 is SNTAGT. CDR3 protein: CASSEPDRGRRVTEAFF. CDR3 DNA sequence: TGTGCCAGCAGTGAGCCCGACAGGGGGCGTCGGGTCACTGAAGCTTTCTTT.

The rearrangement uses TRBV6-1 and TRBJ2-3, with 9 bases fitting TRBD2. In germline, CDR1 is MNHNS, CDR2 SASEGT. The CDR3 runs 16 residues. V trimming: 2 bases; J trimming: 4 bases; junction bases outside the gene matches: 7. CDR3 amino acids: CASSEKVAGDPDTQYF. The CDR3 region has the DNA TGTGCCAGCAGTGAAAAGGTAGCGGGAGATCCAGATACGCAGTATTTT.

In the case of this clone: One junction end disagrees with the germline gene, perhaps due to a read error. CDR3 in amino acids: CASRKPGQATGELLF. In DNA form, the CDR3 reads TGTGCCAGCAGAAAACCGGGACAGGCTACCGGGGAGCTGCTTTTT. The rearrangement links TRBV28 to TRBJ2-2; 8 positions agree with TRBD1. This CDR3 has 15 residues. CDR1 is MDHEN, CDR2 SYDVKM, per germline.

The rearrangement joins TRBV27 to TRBJ2-7, with 13 bases aligning to TRBD2. CDR1 MNHEY and CDR2 SMNVEV come from the germline V gene (reference sequence). The CDR3 covers 16 residues. Trimming removed 5 bases from V and 7 bases from J; junction bases left unmatched: 11. This CDR3 is CASSPRAATSGREQYF. The CDR3 region has the DNA TGTGCCAGCAGTCCGCGGGCTGCGACTAGCGGGAGGGAGCAGTACTTC.

This chain connects TRBV9 to TRBJ2-7, with TRBD2 matching 11 bases. V shed 1 base and J 6 bases; nucleotides not matched to a gene: 9. Germline loops: CDR1 SGDLS, CDR2 YYNGEE. The CDR3 has 16 residues. The CDR3 coding sequence is TGTGCCAGCAGCGTAAGCCCCTCGCTAGCGGGAGGCGAGCAGTACTTC. Encoded protein: CASSVSPSLAGGEQYF.

This sequence joins TRBV10-3 and TRBJ2-1; 8 bases are a match to TRBD2. The length of the CDR3 is 17 residues. Germline assignment: CDR1 ENHRY and CDR2 SYGVKD. Unmatched junction bases numbered 9, after V lost 2 bases and J lost 3 bases. CDR3 sequence reads: CAISERRSGSSYNEQFF. CDR3 nucleotide sequence: TGTGCCATCAGTGAGAGGAGAAGCGGGAGCAGCTACAATGAGCAGTTCTTC.

CDR3 protein: CASSPYLSTDTQYF. Here the CDR3 DNA reads TGTGCCAGCAGCCCTTACCTAAGCACAGATACGCAGTATTTT. The chain combines TRBV7-9 with TRBJ2-3; D gene uncertain. Per the germline V gene, CDR1 is SEHNR and CDR2 is FQNEAQ (reference sequence). V gave up 5 bases and J gave up 0 bases, with 9 bases separating them. The CDR3 has 14 amino acids.

The gene calls are TRBV4-1 and TRBJ2-5; possible D gene TRBD2, 6 bases. Germline values: CDR1 MGHRA, CDR2 YSYEKL. The CDR3 has 14 residues. Trimming stripped 3 bases from V and 2 bases from J, with 10 bases between. In nucleotides, the CDR3 is TGCGCCAGCAGCCAGACCGGGACTCAAGAGACCCAGTACTTC. Its translation is CASSQTGTQETQYF.

This chain links TRBV5-6 with TRBJ1-6; 8 bases map to TRBD1. Germline lookup yields CDR1 SGHDT and CDR2 YYEEEE. The CDR3 sequence is 15 residues long. The ends lost 5 bases at V and 10 bases at J; junction bases unmatched: 11. CDR3 amino acids: CASSQLTGGSSPLHF. The DNA of the CDR3 is TGTGCCAGCAGTCAACTCACAGGGGGAAGCTCACCCCTCCACTTT. Based on the CDR3 plus reference TRBV5-6 and TRBJ1-6, the full variable domain is DAGVTQSPTHLIKTRGQQVTLRCSPKSGHDTVSWYQQALGQGPQFIFQYYEEEERQRGNFPDRFSGHQFPNYSSELNVNALLLGDSALYLCASSQLTGGSSPLHFGNGTRLTVT.

The chain has TRBV7-2 and TRBJ1-1; 12 positions agree with TRBD1. V lost 1 base and J lost 10; bases outside the gene matches: 7. Germline V lookup: CDR1 SGHTA, CDR2 FQGNSA. The CDR3 has 15 amino acids. CDR3 sequence (DNA): TGTGCCAGCAGCTTAGTAAGGGACAGGGGGCTTAGAGCTTTCTTT. It yields the protein CASSLVRDRGLRAFF.

V is TRBV7-3 and J is TRBJ1-1; 9 bases are shared with TRBD1. The germline V gene encodes CDR1 SGHTA and CDR2 FQGTGA. J was trimmed by 4 bases and V by 5 bases; bases with no gene match: 5. There are 14 residues in the CDR3. CDR3 residues: CASSPTGGSTEAFF. The CDR3, as DNA: TGTGCCAGCAGCCCGACAGGGGGGTCCACTGAAGCTTTCTTT. The whole variable domain, remainder taken from reference TRBV7-3 and TRBJ1-1, is GAGVSQTPSNKVTEKGKYVELRCDPISGHTALYWYRQSLGQGPEFLIYFQGTGAADDSGLPNDRFFAVRPEGSVSTLKIQRTERGDSAVYLCASSPTGGSTEAFFGQGTRLTVV.